This section outlines one T cell receptor (beta chain) sequence together with its context. V lost 0 bases and J lost 1, with 10 bases in between. The CDR3 runs 16 residues. The germline CDR1 and CDR2 sequences are LNHNV and YYDKDF (reference sequence). For the second PCR, which ran for about 7 to 12 cycles, a sample-barcoded 5' primer and a J-beta primer mix were used. TCRdb reprocessed the 5' RACE reads with MiXCR, giving one entry per CDR3 protein. The table has 1.5 million to 2 million distinct CDR3 sequences, around half seen once. This record comes from a study of blood T cells in healthy people across ages.

Input material: blood. The chain uses TRBV15 and TRBJ2-1, with a weak D call TRBD1 (5 bases). This receptor was obtained from a woman aged 40 to 49 in good health. CDR3 in DNA: TGTGCCACCAGCAGAGACACGACAGTTTCCTACAATGAGCAGTTCTTC. Translated, it gives CATSRDTTVSYNEQFF.